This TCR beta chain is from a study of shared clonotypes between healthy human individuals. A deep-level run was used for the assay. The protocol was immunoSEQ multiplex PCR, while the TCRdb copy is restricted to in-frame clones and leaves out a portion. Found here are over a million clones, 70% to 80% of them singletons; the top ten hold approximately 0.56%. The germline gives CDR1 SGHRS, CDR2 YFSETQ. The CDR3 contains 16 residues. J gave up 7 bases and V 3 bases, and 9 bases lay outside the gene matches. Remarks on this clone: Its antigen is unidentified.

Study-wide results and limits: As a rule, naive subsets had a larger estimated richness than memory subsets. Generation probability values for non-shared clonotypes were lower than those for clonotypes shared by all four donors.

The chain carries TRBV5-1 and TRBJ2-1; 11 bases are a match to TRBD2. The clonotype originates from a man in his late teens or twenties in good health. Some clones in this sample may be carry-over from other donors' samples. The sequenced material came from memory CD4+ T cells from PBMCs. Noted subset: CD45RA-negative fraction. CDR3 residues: CASSSLAGGEGNEQFF. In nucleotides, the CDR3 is TGCGCCAGCAGCTCCTTAGCGGGAGGGGAAGGGAATGAGCAGTTCTTC.